This TCR beta chain is drawn from a study of T cell repertoires in cytomegalovirus infection. The study's findings and limits: Accumulated public TCR beta family frequency recognized individuals carrying CMV together with the relevant HLA. In two of eight donors, the top clonotype was HLA-C-restricted CMV-specific.

This CDR3 has 17 amino acids. V gave up 2 bases and J gave up 1 base; unmatched junction bases: 6. The V gene's germline CDR1 is SGHAT and CDR2 FQNNGV. TCRdb independently ran MiXCR on the reads; one entry per CDR3 protein. The sample has about 260,000 distinct CDR3 sequences, roughly 10% seen once. For this clonotype: As yet, its antigen is unknown.

The material sequenced was PBMCs. The rearrangement joins TRBV11-2 to TRBJ2-1, with 9 bases fitting TRBD2. This sequence originates from a human donor in good health (CMV status not recorded). Some clones in this sample may be carry-over from other donors' samples. CDR3: CASSLLAGTNSYNEQFF. The DNA for the CDR3 is TGTGCCAGCAGCTTACTAGCGGGGACGAATTCCTACAATGAGCAGTTCTTC.